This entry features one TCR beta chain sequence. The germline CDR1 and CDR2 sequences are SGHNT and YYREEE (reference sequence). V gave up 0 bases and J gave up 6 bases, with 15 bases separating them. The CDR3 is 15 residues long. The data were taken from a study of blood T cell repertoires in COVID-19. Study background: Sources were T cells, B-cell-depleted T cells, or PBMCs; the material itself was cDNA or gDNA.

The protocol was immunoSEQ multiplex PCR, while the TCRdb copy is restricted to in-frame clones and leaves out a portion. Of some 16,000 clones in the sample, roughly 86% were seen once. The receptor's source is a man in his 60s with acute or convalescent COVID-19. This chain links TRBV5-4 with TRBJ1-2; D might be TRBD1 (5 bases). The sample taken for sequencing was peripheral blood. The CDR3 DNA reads TGTGCCAGCAGCTTGGAGGCAGGGTACACGGATGGCTACACCTTC. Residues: CASSLEAGYTDGYTF.